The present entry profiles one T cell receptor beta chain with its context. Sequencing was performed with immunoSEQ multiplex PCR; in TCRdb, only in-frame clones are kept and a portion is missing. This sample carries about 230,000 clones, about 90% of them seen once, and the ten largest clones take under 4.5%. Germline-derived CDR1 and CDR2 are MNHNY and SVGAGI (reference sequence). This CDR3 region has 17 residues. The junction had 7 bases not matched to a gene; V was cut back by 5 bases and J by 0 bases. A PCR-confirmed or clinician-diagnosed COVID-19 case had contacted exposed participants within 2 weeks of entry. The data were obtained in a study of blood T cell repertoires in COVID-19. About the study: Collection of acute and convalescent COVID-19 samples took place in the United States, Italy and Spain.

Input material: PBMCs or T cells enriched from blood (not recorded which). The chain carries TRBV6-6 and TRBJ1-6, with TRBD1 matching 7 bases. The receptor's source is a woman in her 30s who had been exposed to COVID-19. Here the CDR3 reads CASSQTGFSSYNSPLHF. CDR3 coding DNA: TGTGCCAGCAGTCAGACAGGGTTTAGCTCCTATAATTCACCCCTCCACTTT.